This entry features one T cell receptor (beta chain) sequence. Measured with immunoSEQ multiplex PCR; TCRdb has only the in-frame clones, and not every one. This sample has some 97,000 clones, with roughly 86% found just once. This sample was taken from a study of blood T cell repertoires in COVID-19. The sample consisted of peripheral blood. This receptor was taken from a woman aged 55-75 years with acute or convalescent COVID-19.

The CDR3 here is CAWSVRVVKAFF. Here the CDR3 DNA reads TGTGCCTGGAGTGTACGGGTGGTGAAAGCTTTCTTT. V is TRBV30 and J is TRBJ1-1; D gene ambiguous. The V end lost 0 bases, the J end lost 9 bases, and 11 bases lay between the germline ends. The CDR3 consists of 12 residues. Germline CDR1 and CDR2: GTSNPN and SVGIG (reference sequence).